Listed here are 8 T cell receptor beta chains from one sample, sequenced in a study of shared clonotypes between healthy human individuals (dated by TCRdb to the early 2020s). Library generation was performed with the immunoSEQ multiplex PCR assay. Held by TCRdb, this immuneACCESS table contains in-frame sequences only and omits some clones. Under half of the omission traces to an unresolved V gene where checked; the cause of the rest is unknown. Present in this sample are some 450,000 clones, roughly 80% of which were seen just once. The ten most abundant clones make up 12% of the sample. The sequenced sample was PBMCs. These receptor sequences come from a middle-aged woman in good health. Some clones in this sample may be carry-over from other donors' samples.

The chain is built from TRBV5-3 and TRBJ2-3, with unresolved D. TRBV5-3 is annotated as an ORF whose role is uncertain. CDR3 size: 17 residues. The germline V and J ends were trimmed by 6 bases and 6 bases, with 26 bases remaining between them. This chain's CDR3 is CARTFPQRSIPLDTQYF. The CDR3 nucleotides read TGTGCCAGAACGTTCCCACAGCGTTCTATCCCTCTGGATACGCAGTATTTT.

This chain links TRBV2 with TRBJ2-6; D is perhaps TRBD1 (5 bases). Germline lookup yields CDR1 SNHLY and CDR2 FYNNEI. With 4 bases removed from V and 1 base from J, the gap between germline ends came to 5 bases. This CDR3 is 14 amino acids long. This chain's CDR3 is CASSAGSGANVLTF. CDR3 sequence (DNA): TGTGCCAGCAGTGCAGGGTCTGGGGCCAACGTCCTGACTTTC.

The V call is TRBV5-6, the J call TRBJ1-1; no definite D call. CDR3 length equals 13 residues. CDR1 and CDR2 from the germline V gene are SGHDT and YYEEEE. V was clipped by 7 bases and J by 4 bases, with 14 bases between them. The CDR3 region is CASSQTESTEAFF. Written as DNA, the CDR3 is TGTGCCAGCTCACAAACCGAATCCACTGAAGCTTTCTTT.

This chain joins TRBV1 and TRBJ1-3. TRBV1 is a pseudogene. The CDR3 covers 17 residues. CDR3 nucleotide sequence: TGCACCAGCAGCCAAGATCGGCAAGATGGCTCTGGAAACACCATATATTTT. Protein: CTSSQDRQDGSGNTIYF.

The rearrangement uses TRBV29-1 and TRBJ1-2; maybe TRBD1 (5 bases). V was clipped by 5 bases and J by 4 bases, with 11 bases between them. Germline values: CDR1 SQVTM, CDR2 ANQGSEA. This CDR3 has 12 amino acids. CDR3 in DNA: TGCAGCGTTCAGGGTTTACGCTATGGCTACACCTTC. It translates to CSVQGLRYGYTF.

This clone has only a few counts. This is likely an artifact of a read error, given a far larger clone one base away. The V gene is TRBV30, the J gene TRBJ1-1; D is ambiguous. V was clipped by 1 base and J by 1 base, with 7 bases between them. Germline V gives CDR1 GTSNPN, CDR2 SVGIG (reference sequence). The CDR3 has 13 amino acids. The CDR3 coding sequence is TGTGCCTGGAGTGAGGCAGAGAACACTGAAGCTTTCTTT. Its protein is CAWSEAENTEAFF.

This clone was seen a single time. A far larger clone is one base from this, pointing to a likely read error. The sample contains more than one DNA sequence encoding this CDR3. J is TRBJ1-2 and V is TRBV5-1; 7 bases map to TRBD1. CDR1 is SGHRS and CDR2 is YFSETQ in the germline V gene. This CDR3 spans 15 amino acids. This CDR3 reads CASSPSPGTAYGYTF. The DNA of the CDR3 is TGCGCCAGCAGCCCATCTCCCGGGACAGCCTATGGCTACACCTTT.

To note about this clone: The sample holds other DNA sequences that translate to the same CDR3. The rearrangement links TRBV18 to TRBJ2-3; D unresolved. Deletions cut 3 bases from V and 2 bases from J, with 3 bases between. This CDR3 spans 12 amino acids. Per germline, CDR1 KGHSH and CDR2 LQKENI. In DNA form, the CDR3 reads TGTGCCAGCTCACCGATCACAGATACGCAGTATTTT. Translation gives CASSPITDTQYF.